This TCR beta chain was identified during a study of T cells in Graves' hyperthyroidism and ophthalmopathy. Study background: Peripheral blood was obtained at initial diagnosis, preceding any treatment.

The patients, who ranged from 18 to 65 in age, presented with newly diagnosed hyperthyroidism lasting under 2 months. Amplified TCR beta CDR3 regions came from RNA transcripts. HTBI primers drove first-round RT-PCR of the TCR CDR3. In TCRdb, the multiplex PCR reads were re-called with MiXCR into one record per CDR3 protein. Of roughly 570,000 distinct CDR3 sequences detected, approximately 14% appear once; the ten largest clones hold around 7.3%. This clonotype has a count of ten or more. There are 13 residues in the CDR3. Germline V gene lookup returns CDR1 DFQATT and CDR2 SNEGSKA (reference sequence). Trimming left V 6 bases short and J 6 bases short, with 16 bases between.

The TCR was taken from a woman under 40 with Graves' hyperthyroidism. The specimen sequenced was blood. The chain uses TRBV20-1 and TRBJ2-3, with a tentative D call TRBD2 (6 bases). Here the CDR3 reads CSAFSGSSDTQYF. The DNA for the CDR3 is TGCAGTGCGTTCTCCGGGAGTAGTGATACGCAGTATTTT.